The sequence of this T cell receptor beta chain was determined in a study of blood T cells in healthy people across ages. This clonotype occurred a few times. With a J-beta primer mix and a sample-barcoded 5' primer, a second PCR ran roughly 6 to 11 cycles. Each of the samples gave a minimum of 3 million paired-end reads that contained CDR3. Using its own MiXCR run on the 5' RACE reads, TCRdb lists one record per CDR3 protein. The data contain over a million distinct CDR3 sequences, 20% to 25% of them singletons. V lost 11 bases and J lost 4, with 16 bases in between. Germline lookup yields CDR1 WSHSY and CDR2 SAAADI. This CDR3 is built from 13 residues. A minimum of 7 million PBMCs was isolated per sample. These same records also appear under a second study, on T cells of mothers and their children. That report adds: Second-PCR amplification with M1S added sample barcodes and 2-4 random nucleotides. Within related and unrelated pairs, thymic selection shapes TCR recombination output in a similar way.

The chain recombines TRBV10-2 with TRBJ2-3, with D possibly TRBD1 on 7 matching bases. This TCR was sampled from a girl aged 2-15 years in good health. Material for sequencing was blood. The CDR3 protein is CAAWGDSSDTQYF. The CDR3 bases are TGCGCCGCCTGGGGGGACAGTTCAGATACGCAGTATTTT.